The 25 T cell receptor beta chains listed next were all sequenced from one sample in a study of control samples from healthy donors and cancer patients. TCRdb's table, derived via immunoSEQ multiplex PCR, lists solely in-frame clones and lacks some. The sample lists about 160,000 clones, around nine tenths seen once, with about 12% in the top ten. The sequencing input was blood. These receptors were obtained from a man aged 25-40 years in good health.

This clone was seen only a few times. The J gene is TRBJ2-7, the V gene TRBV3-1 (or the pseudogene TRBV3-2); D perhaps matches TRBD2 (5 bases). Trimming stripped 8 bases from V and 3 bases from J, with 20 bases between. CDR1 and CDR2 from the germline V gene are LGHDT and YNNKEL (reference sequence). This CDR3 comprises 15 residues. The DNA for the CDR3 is TGTGCCAGCGGGCATTGGACGGGAACAAGCTACGAGCAGTACTTC. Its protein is CASGHWTGTSYEQYF.

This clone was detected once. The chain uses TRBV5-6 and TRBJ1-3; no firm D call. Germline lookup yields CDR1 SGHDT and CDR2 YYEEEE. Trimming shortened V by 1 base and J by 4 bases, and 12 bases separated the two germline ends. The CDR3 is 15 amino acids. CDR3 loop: CASSLRGLVGNTIYF. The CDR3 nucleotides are TGTGCCAGCAGCTTGCGAGGGCTTGTCGGAAACACCATATATTTT.

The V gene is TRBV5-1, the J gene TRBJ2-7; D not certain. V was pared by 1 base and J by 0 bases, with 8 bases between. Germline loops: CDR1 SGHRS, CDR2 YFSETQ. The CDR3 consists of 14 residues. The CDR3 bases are TGCGCCAGCAGCTTGTCAAAGGGCTCCTACGAGCAGTACTTC. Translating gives CASSLSKGSYEQYF.

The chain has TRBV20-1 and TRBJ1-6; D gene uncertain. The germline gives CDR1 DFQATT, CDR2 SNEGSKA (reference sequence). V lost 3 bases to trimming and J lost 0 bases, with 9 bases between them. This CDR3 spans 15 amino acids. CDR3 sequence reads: CSASRGFSYNSPLHF. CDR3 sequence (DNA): TGCAGTGCTAGTCGGGGTTTCTCCTATAATTCACCCCTCCACTTT.

Here the CDR3 reads CASSFSGTGGQYF. As DNA, the CDR3 is TGTGCCAGCAGCTTTTCCGGGACAGGGGGGCAGTACTTC. The rearrangement uses TRBV11-1 and TRBJ2-5, with 11 bases lining up with TRBD1. This CDR3 is 13 amino acids long. Germline V gene sequence: CDR1 SGHAT, CDR2 FQDESV (reference sequence). The J segment lost 11 bases and the V segment lost 3 bases, leaving 5 bases of the junction unmatched.

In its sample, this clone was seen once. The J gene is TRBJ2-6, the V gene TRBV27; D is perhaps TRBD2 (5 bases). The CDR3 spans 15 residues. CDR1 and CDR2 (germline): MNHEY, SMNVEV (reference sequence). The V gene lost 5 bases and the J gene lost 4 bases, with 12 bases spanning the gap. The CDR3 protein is CASSAGVSGANVLTF. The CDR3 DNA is TGTGCCAGCAGTGCCGGGGTTTCGGGGGCCAACGTCCTGACTTTC.

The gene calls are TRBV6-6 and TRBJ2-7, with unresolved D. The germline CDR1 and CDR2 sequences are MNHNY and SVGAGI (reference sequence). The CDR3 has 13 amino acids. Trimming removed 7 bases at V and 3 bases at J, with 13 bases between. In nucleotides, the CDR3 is TGTGCCAGCACCCTCGACACCTACTACGAGCAGTACTTC. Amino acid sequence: CASTLDTYYEQYF.

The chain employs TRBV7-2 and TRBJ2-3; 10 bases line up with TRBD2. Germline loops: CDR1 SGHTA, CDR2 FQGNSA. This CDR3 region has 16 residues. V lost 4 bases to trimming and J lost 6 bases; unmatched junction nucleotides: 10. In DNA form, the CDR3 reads TGTGCCAGCAGCTCAGCCGCTAGCGGGGGAAGGGATACGCAGTATTTT. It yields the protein CASSSAASGGRDTQYF.

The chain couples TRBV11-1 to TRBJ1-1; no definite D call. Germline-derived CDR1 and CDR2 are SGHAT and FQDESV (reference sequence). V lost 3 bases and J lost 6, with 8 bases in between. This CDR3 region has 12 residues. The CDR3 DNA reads TGTGCCAGCAGCTTGGGGTTTGCTGAAGCTTTCTTT. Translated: CASSLGFAEAFF.

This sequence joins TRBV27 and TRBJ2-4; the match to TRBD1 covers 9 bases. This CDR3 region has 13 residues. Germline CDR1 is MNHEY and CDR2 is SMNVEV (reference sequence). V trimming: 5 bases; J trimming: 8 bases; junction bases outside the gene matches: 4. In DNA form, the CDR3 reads TGTGCCAGCAGTCCGGGACAGGGAGACATTCAGTACTTC. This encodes CASSPGQGDIQYF.

The CDR3 sequence is CASSMAPRLRANYGYTF. The CDR3 DNA reads as TGTGCCAGCAGTATGGCCCCAAGACTCAGAGCTAACTATGGCTACACCTTC. The rearrangement links TRBV27 to TRBJ1-2; D unclear. This CDR3 region has 17 residues. CDR1 and CDR2 from the germline V gene are MNHEY and SMNVEV (reference sequence). Deletions cut 5 bases from V and 0 bases from J, with 19 bases between.

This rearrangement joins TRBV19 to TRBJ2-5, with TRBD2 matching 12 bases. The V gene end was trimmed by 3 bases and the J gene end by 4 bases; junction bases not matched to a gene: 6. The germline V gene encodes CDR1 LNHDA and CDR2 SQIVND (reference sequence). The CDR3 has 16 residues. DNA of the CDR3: TGTGCCAGTAGTATGCGGACTAGCGGGGCACGAGAGACCCAGTACTTC. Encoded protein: CASSMRTSGARETQYF.

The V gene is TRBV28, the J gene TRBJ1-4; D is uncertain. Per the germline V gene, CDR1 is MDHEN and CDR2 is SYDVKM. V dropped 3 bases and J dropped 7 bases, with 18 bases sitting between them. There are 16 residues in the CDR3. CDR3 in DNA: TGTGCCAGCAGTTTGGTGGGAAAACTCACGCTTGAAAAACTGTTTTTT. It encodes CASSLVGKLTLEKLFF.

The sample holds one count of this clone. The CDR3 DNA is TGTGCCAGTAGCACAGGGATGAACACCGGGGAGCTGTTTTTT. Its protein is CASSTGMNTGELFF. This chain links TRBV19 with TRBJ2-2; weak D call: TRBD1 (6 bases). The CDR3 is 14 residues long. Germline lookup yields CDR1 LNHDA and CDR2 SQIVND (reference sequence). V lost 6 bases and J lost 1, with 9 bases in between.

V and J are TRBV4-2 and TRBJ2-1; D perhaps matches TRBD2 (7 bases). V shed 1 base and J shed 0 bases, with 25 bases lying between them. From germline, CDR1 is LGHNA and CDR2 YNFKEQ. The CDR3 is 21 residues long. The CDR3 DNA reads TGTGCCAGCAGCCAAGCTCTAACTCGGCTAGCGGAGGGGGGCTCCTACAATGAGCAGTTCTTC. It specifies CASSQALTRLAEGGSYNEQFF.

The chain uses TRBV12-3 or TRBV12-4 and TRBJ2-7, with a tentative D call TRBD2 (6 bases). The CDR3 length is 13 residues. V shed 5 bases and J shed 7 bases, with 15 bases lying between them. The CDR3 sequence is CASSRDLAREQYF. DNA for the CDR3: TGTGCCAGCAGTCGGGACTTAGCTAGAGAGCAGTACTTC.

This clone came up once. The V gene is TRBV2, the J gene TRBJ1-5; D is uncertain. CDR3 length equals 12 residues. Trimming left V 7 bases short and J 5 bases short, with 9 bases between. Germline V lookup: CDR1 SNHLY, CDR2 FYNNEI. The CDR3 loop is CASTWQDQPQHF. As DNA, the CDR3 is TGTGCCAGCACGTGGCAGGATCAGCCCCAGCATTTT.

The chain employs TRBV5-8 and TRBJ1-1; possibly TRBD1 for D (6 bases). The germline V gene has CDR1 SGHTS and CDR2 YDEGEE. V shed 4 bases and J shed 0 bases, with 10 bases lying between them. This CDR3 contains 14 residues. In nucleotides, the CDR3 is TGTGCCAGCAGCCCTCAGGGGCTGAACACTGAAGCTTTCTTT. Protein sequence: CASSPQGLNTEAFF.

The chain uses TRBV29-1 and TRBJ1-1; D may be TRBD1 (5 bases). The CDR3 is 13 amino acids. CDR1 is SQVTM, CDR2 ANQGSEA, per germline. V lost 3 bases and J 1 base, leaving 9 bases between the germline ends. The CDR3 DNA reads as TGCAGCGTTGATCATGGGGCGAACACTGAAGCTTTCTTT. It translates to CSVDHGANTEAFF. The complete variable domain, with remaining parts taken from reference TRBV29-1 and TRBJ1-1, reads SAVISQKPSRDICQRGTSLTIQCQVDSQVTMMFWYRQQPGQSLTLIATANQGSEATYESGFVIDKFPISRPNLTFSTLTVSNMSPEDSSIYLCSVDHGANTEAFFGQGTRLTVV.

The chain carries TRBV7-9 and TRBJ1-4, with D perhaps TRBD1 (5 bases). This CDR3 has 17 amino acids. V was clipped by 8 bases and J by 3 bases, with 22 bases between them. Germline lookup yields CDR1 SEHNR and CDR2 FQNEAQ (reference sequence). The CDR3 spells CASASGVRDRANEKLFF. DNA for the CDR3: TGTGCCAGCGCCTCGGGGGTACGGGACCGGGCTAATGAAAAACTGTTTTTT.

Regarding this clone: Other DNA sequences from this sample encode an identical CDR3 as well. This chain's CDR3 is CATSGGSYNEQFF. The DNA for the CDR3 is TGTGCCACTTCTGGGGGGTCCTACAATGAGCAGTTCTTC. V and J are TRBV24-1 and TRBJ2-1; tentatively, D is TRBD2 (6 bases). The germline V gene encodes CDR1 KGHDR and CDR2 SFDVKD. Trimming took 10 bases from V and 1 from J, leaving 10 bases between them. The CDR3 runs to 13 residues.

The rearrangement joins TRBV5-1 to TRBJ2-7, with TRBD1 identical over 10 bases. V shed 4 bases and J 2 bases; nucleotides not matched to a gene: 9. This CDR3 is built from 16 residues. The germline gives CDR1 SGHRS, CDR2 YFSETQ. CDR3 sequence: CASSGAGTGAPYEQYF. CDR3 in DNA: TGCGCCAGCAGCGGGGCCGGGACAGGGGCCCCCTACGAGCAGTACTTC.

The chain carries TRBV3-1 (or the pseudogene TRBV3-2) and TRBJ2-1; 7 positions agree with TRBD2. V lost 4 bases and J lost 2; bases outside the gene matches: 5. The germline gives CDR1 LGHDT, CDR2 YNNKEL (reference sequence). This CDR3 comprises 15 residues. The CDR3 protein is CASSPGTNPYNEQFF. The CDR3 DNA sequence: TGTGCCAGCAGCCCCGGGACTAACCCCTACAATGAGCAGTTCTTC.

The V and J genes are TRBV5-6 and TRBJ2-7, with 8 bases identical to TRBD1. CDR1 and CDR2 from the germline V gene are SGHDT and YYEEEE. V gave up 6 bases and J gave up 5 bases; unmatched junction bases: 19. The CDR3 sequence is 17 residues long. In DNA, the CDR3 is TGTGCCAGCACCACGTCATCGGGGGCAGGGGGCTTACACGAGCAGTACTTC. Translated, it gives CASTTSSGAGGLHEQYF. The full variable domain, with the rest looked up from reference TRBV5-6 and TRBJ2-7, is DAGVTQSPTHLIKTRGQQVTLRCSPKSGHDTVSWYQQALGQGPQFIFQYYEEEERQRGNFPDRFSGHQFPNYSSELNVNALLLGDSALYLCASTTSSGAGGLHEQYFGPGTRLTVT.

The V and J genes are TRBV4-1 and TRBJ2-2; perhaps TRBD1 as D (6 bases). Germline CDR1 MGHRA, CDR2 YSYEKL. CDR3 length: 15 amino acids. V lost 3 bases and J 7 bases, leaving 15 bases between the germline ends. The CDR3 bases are TGCGCCAGCAGCCACCCCGCACAGGGAATCGGGGAGCTGTTTTTT. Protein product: CASSHPAQGIGELFF.